This T cell receptor (beta chain) was identified in a study of shared clonotypes between healthy human individuals. Study information: Contributing individuals were a couple of females and three males aged 18 to 49. The study's findings and limits: Non-shared clonotypes were found to have lower generation probabilities than the clonotypes that were shared by all four of the sorted-subset donors. Despite large depth, sorted-subset datasets appeared incompletely sequenced.

Trimming stripped 4 bases from V and 2 bases from J, with 9 bases between. Germline CDR1 and CDR2: SGHTS and YDEGEE. This CDR3 is built from 13 residues. As concerns this clone: The antigen is undetermined.

Original analysis: In the immunoSEQ data, sequences were junction-only and lacked quality scores, so filtering differed. Measured with immunoSEQ multiplex PCR; TCRdb has only the in-frame clones, and not every one. The V and J calls and the clone size are those of that table, but D and trimming were determined from the DNA. The sample includes hundreds of thousands of clones, approximately 95% of them seen just once. Naive CD8 populations comprised CD45RO-negative cells positively selected for CCR7, excluding terminally differentiated effector memory CD45RA+ cells. Material: naive CD8+ T cells sorted from blood. The gene calls are TRBV5-8 and TRBJ2-5, with D possibly being TRBD1 (6 bases). The origin of this receptor is a woman aged 30 to 39 in good health. The CDR3 loop reads CASSPDSQETQYF. CDR3 sequence (DNA): TGTGCCAGCAGCCCGGACAGTCAAGAGACCCAGTACTTC.